The 23 T cell receptor beta chains listed next were all sequenced from one sample in a study of T cell responses to AZD1222 COVID-19 vaccine. This table comes from immunoSEQ multiplex PCR, and its TCRdb copy is limited to in-frame clones, with some not included. Of 170,000 or so clones in the sample, less than 95% were seen once. Sequencing used peripheral blood, obtained on day 0 of AZD1222 vaccination. These receptors originate from an adult in good health.

CDR3 residues: CASSPHEGRSYGYTF. The CDR3 DNA sequence: TGTGCCAGCAGTCCACACGAGGGGCGCAGCTATGGCTACACCTTC. The V and J genes are TRBV27 and TRBJ1-2, with a tentative D call TRBD1 (5 bases). The length of the CDR3 is 15 residues. The ends were cut back, 5 bases at V and 4 bases at J, with 17 bases in the middle. The germline V gene encodes CDR1 MNHEY and CDR2 SMNVEV (reference sequence).

The V call is TRBV4-3, the J call TRBJ2-3; weak D call: TRBD2 (6 bases). Trimming took 1 base from V and 3 from J, leaving 8 bases between them. The CDR3 length is 14 residues. Germline loops: CDR1 LGHNA, CDR2 YSLEER. The CDR3 reads CASSQGGATDTQYF. CDR3 nucleotides: TGCGCCAGCAGCCAAGGCGGGGCTACAGATACGCAGTATTTT.

The chain recombines TRBV4-1 with TRBJ1-6; no definite D call. Trimming removed 2 bases from V and 3 bases from J, with 8 bases in between. The CDR3 has 15 amino acids. The V gene's germline CDR1 is MGHRA and CDR2 YSYEKL. This chain's CDR3 is CASSQRPFYNSPLHF. The CDR3 region has the DNA TGCGCCAGCAGCCAAAGACCGTTCTATAATTCACCCCTCCACTTT.

In this sample, this clone turned up once. The chain carries TRBV11-3 and TRBJ2-7; either TRBD1 or TRBD2 may fit D (5 bases each). CDR1 is SGHNT and CDR2 is YENEEA in the germline V gene. Between the trimmed V and J ends, which lost 5 bases and 3 bases, there was a span of 17 bases. The CDR3 has 15 residues. CDR3 nucleotide sequence: TGTGCCAGCAGCCCCTGGGACGCGCCGATCTACGAGCAGTACTTC. It yields the protein CASSPWDAPIYEQYF. Full variable domain (missing parts from reference TRBV11-3 and TRBJ2-7): EAGVVQSPRYKIIEKKQPVAFWCNPISGHNTLYWYLQNLGQGPELLIRYENEEAVDDSQLPKDRFSAERLKGVDSTLKIQPAELGDSAVYLCASSPWDAPIYEQYFGPGTRLTVT.

The V gene is TRBV6-5, the J gene TRBJ1-1; a weak D match, TRBD1 (6 bases). The ends were cut back, 9 bases at V and 4 bases at J, with 9 bases in the middle. The CDR3 spans 11 residues. In germline, CDR1 is MNHEY, CDR2 SVGAGI. CDR3 amino acids: CASEQGTEAFF. For the CDR3, the DNA is TGTGCCAGTGAACAGGGCACTGAAGCTTTCTTT.

This clone was counted once. Other DNA sequences in the same sample also yield this CDR3. J is TRBJ2-5 and V is TRBV18; D ambiguous. Germline CDR1 and CDR2: KGHSH and LQKENI. Trimming removed 3 bases from V and 5 bases from J, with 7 bases in between. The CDR3 extends over 12 amino acids. The CDR3 loop is CASSPRSETQYF. In DNA form, the CDR3 reads TGTGCCAGCTCACCTCGATCGGAGACCCAGTACTTC.

The chain joins TRBV2 to TRBJ2-3; TRBD2 matches at 13 bases. CDR3 length: 18 residues. V dropped 2 bases and J dropped 2; count of bases not matched to a gene: 7. Germline CDR1 and CDR2: SNHLY and FYNNEI. The chain's CDR3 is CASSETSGGAHVTDTQYF. The CDR3, as DNA: TGTGCCAGCAGTGAAACTAGCGGGGGGGCTCATGTCACAGATACGCAGTATTTT.

The V gene is TRBV19, the J gene TRBJ1-2; 7 bases fit TRBD1. Germline values: CDR1 LNHDA, CDR2 SQIVND (reference sequence). Germline trimming cut 0 bases from V and 8 bases from J; bases unmatched to any gene: 6. The CDR3 covers 14 residues. In nucleotides, the CDR3 is TGTGCCAGTAGTATAGATGACAGGGTGTGGGGCTACACCTTC. Residues: CASSIDDRVWGYTF.

This chain connects TRBV7-2 to TRBJ2-7; D is ambiguous. The CDR3 is made up of 12 amino acids. V was cut by 1 base and J by 7 bases, with 8 bases left in between. The germline V gene encodes CDR1 SGHTA and CDR2 FQGNSA. The CDR3 nucleotides read TGTGCCAGCAGCTTAGGGACCGGTGAGCAGTACTTC. It codes for CASSLGTGEQYF.

The J gene is TRBJ1-1, the V gene TRBV7-9; D is ambiguous. The germline gives CDR1 SEHNR, CDR2 FQNEAQ (reference sequence). This CDR3 is built from 14 residues. The V end was cut by 5 bases, the J end by 3 bases, with 13 bases between. The CDR3: CASSPQLSHTEAFF. For the CDR3, the DNA is TGTGCCAGCAGCCCTCAACTTTCGCACACTGAAGCTTTCTTT.

Only one count was recorded for this clone. The chain links TRBV7-9 to TRBJ2-7; D remains unclear. The ends were cut back, 1 base at V and 5 bases at J, with 12 bases in the middle. CDR1 is SEHNR and CDR2 is FQNEAQ in the germline V gene (reference sequence). CDR3 length: 14 amino acids. DNA of the CDR3: TGTGCCAGCAGCTTAGAGTCGGATATAGACGAGCAGTACTTC. This sequence encodes CASSLESDIDEQYF.

The CDR3 region is CASSAVTGVENTIYF. CDR3 nucleotide sequence: TGTGCCAGCAGCGCAGTAACAGGGGTTGAAAACACCATATATTTT. The rearrangement uses TRBV9 and TRBJ1-3; 7 bases are a match to TRBD1. The trim removed 3 bases at V and 6 bases at J, leaving 9 bases unmatched. CDR1 and CDR2 (germline): SGDLS, YYNGEE. This CDR3 has 15 residues.

This chain joins TRBV4-3 and TRBJ1-1, with a weak D call TRBD1 (5 bases). The CDR3 has 19 residues. Germline V CDR1 and CDR2: LGHNA, YSLEER. Trimming removed 1 base from V and 0 bases from J, with 21 bases in between. The CDR3 loop is CASSQGFVRGWAMNTEAFF. CDR3 DNA sequence: TGCGCCAGCAGCCAAGGCTTTGTGCGGGGCTGGGCTATGAACACTGAAGCTTTCTTT.

The CDR3 nucleotides read TGTGCCAGCAGCGGCCCGGGACATACGCATGGCTACACCTTC. Its translation is CASSGPGHTHGYTF. V is TRBV7-3 and J is TRBJ1-2; tentative D call: TRBD1 (6 bases). Trimming pared 5 bases from V and 6 bases from J, leaving 16 bases between. The CDR3 length is 14 residues. The germline V gene has CDR1 SGHTA and CDR2 FQGTGA.

This clone appeared once. The rearrangement links TRBV25-1 to TRBJ1-3; 7 nucleotides match TRBD1. Unmatched junction bases numbered 7, after V lost 4 bases and J lost 1 base. Germline V gives CDR1 MGHDK, CDR2 SYGVNS. This CDR3 has 16 amino acids. The CDR3 sequence: CASSASTGTSGNTIYF. CDR3 in DNA: TGTGCCAGCAGTGCTTCGACAGGGACGTCTGGAAACACCATATATTTT.

This chain connects TRBV30 to TRBJ1-1; no firm D call. Trimming took 3 bases from V and 1 from J, leaving 3 bases between them. Germline loops: CDR1 GTSNPN, CDR2 SVGIG (reference sequence). The CDR3 sequence is 11 residues long. The CDR3: CAWRENTEAFF. CDR3 coding DNA: TGTGCCTGGAGGGAGAACACTGAAGCTTTCTTT.

The chain joins TRBV18 to TRBJ1-2, with D tentatively TRBD1 (5 bases). The ends were cut back, 3 bases at V and 8 bases at J, with 13 bases in the middle. This CDR3 comprises 13 residues. The V gene's germline CDR1 is KGHSH and CDR2 LQKENI. The CDR3 is CASSPPGGDGYTF. The CDR3 DNA reads TGTGCCAGCTCACCGCCGGGAGGGGACGGCTACACCTTC.

This sequence joins TRBV7-2 and TRBJ1-1; D remains unclear. The V gene's germline CDR1 is SGHTA and CDR2 FQGNSA. This CDR3 comprises 13 residues. V lost 4 bases and J lost 3, with 9 bases in between. The chain's CDR3 is CASSYVRDTEAFF. In DNA, the CDR3 is TGTGCCAGCAGCTACGTTAGGGACACTGAAGCTTTCTTT.

The chain has TRBV11-1 and TRBJ2-7; the match to TRBD1 covers 12 bases. From germline, CDR1 is SGHAT and CDR2 FQDESV (reference sequence). The J segment lost 3 bases and the V segment lost 5 bases, leaving 8 bases of the junction unmatched. CDR3 length equals 16 residues. As DNA, the CDR3 is TGTGCCAGCAGCCCGGGACAGGGGGCGAGGAGCTACGAGCAGTACTTC. Translated, it gives CASSPGQGARSYEQYF.

The CDR3 region has the DNA TGTGCCAGCAGTTTAAGGATTCGTCGTACAGCGGAGGATCGCTACGAGCAGTACTTC. This gives the protein CASSLRIRRTAEDRYEQYF. V gene TRBV27 combines with J gene TRBJ2-7; TRBD2 is a possible D gene (5 bases). The V end was cut by 2 bases, the J end by 3 bases, with 26 bases between. From germline, CDR1 is MNHEY and CDR2 SMNVEV (reference sequence). There are 19 residues in the CDR3.

The V call is TRBV29-1, the J call TRBJ1-1; maybe TRBD1 (6 bases). The ends were cut back, 5 bases at V and 1 base at J, with 8 bases in the middle. Germline assignment: CDR1 SQVTM and CDR2 ANQGSEA. The CDR3 totals 12 residues. CDR3 loop: CSVHRANTEAFF. The CDR3 region has the DNA TGCAGCGTTCACAGGGCGAACACTGAAGCTTTCTTT.

CDR3 protein: CATSRGGVPTQYF. In DNA form, the CDR3 reads TGTGCCACCAGCAGAGGAGGGGTTCCTACGCAGTATTTT. J is TRBJ2-3 and V is TRBV15; TRBD1 or TRBD2 may be the D gene (5 bases each). Per the germline V gene, CDR1 is LNHNV and CDR2 is YYDKDF (reference sequence). With 1 base removed from V and 8 bases from J, the gap between germline ends came to 10 bases. The CDR3 is 13 residues long.

The J gene is TRBJ2-3, the V gene TRBV7-2, with a weak D call TRBD2 (6 bases). The CDR3 is made up of 16 amino acids. The ends were cut back, 1 base at V and 4 bases at J, with 15 bases in the middle. Per germline, CDR1 SGHTA and CDR2 FQGNSA. The CDR3 DNA follows: TGTGCCAGCAGCTTAGTGGGGGGTTTTCGGCCAGATACGCAGTATTTT. As protein: CASSLVGGFRPDTQYF.